These T cell receptor beta chains were read from a single sample in a study of identical twins. TCRdb itself ran the 5' RACE reads through MiXCR, one entry per CDR3 protein. In the table there are approximately 1.8 million distinct CDR3 sequences, about 32% of which are singletons. Sequences were obtained from cord blood. Every receptor here comes from a newborn girl in good health. CDR3s include the opening cysteine and the closing phenylalanine or tryptophan. A D gene is named only where the DNA matches it firmly. Rows give clone size only sometimes, using once, few, many, or a class for an expanded clone.

D gene	V gene	J gene	clone size	CDR3 protein	CDR3 DNA
.	TRBV20-1	TRBJ2-1	few	CSAPSFGEQFF	TGCAGTGCTCCTAGTTTCGGTGAGCAGTTCTTC
TRBD2	TRBV15	TRBJ2-1	.	CATSRDILLAGPNEQFF	TGTGCCACCAGCAGAGATATATTACTAGCGGGCCCCAATGAGCAGTTCTTC
.	TRBV24-1	TRBJ2-5	.	CATSGPQRTQYF	TGTGCCACCAGTGGCCCTCAGAGGACCCAGTACTTC
TRBD1	TRBV7-9	TRBJ1-1	.	CASSFPGQGDTEAFF	TGTGCCAGCAGCTTCCCGGGACAGGGGGACACTGAAGCTTTCTTT
.	TRBV7-7	TRBJ2-1	.	CASSPYSPAETQFF	TGTGCTAGCAGCCCATACTCCCCAGCGGAAACCCAGTTCTTC
.	TRBV20-1	TRBJ1-6	few	CSAARDGDSPLHF	TGCAGTGCTGCCCGGGACGGAGATTCACCCCTCCACTTT
.	TRBV20-1	TRBJ2-7	few	CSARALRIEQYF	TGCAGTGCTCGGGCCCTAAGGATCGAGCAGTACTTC
.	TRBV27	TRBJ1-2	.	CAPKKANYGYTF	TGTGCCCCTAAGAAAGCTAACTATGGCTACACCTTC
TRBD2	TRBV3-1	TRBJ2-1	.	CASSQKLAGSYNEQFF	TGTGCCAGCAGCCAAAAACTAGCGGGCTCCTACAATGAGCAGTTCTTC
TRBD1	TRBV24-1	TRBJ1-5	.	CATSERDREGQPQHF	TGTGCCACCAGTGAACGGGACAGGGAGGGTCAGCCCCAGCATTTT
.	TRBV7-9	TRBJ2-1	.	CASTIIGRTTVYNEQFF	TGTGCCAGCACCATTATAGGGAGGACTACTGTCTACAATGAGCAGTTCTTC
TRBD2	TRBV10-2	TRBJ2-7	few	CASSESGGNYEQYF	TGCGCCAGCAGTGAGAGCGGGGGGAACTACGAGCAGTACTTC
.	TRBV7-9	TRBJ1-2	few	CASSFPGPSNYGYTF	TGTGCCAGCAGCTTTCCAGGTCCCTCTAACTATGGCTACACCTTC
.	TRBV28	TRBJ2-5	.	CASSLPGTQEETQYF	TGTGCCAGCAGTTTACCCGGGACTCAGGAAGAGACCCAGTACTTC
TRBD1	TRBV20-1	TRBJ1-5	.	CSAGLQGRGNQPQHF	TGCAGTGCCGGTCTACAGGGGAGGGGCAATCAGCCCCAGCATTTT
TRBD1	TRBV6-2/TRBV6-3	TRBJ1-5	.	CASSQTGDDQPQHF	TGTGCCAGCAGTCAGACAGGGGACGATCAGCCCCAGCATTTT
.	TRBV29-1	TRBJ2-7	.	CSVAAGTGDYEQYF	TGCAGCGTTGCCGCCGGAACCGGGGACTACGAGCAGTACTTC
.	TRBV20-1	TRBJ2-1	few	CSARDEARGPYNEQFF	TGCAGTGCTAGAGATGAAGCGCGGGGTCCCTACAATGAGCAGTTCTTC
.	TRBV11-2	TRBJ2-4	few	CASSQLINKNIQYF	TGTGCCAGCAGCCAACTCATTAACAAAAACATTCAGTACTTC
.	TRBV28	TRBJ2-7	few	CASRQLFYEQYF	TGTGCCAGCAGACAGCTCTTCTACGAGCAGTACTTC